Shown below are 3 T cell receptor beta chains from a single sample sequenced in a study of blood T cells in healthy people across ages. Primers used in a second PCR of about 6 to 11 cycles were a sample-barcoded 5' primer and a J-beta primer mix. Via MiXCR, TCRdb re-called the 5' RACE reads, giving one row per CDR3 protein. The profile covers about 1.6 million distinct CDR3 sequences, with almost 35% appearing a single time and about 11% taken by the ten largest. The sequenced sample consisted of blood. These receptors all stem from a woman in her twenties or thirties in good health.

For the CDR3, the DNA is TGTGCCACCAGCAGGTGGGGGGCGCAGTATTTT. Amino acid sequence: CATSRWGAQYF. The chain is built from TRBV15 and TRBJ2-3; D possibly corresponds to TRBD2 (6 bases). V was shortened by 3 bases and J by 10 bases, with 8 bases between the two germline ends. The CDR3 contains 11 residues. Germline V gene data show CDR1 as LNHNV and CDR2 as YYDKDF (reference sequence).

The genes are TRBV7-8 and TRBJ1-2; D remains ambiguous. Germline CDR1 reads SGHVS; CDR2 reads FQNEAQ. The CDR3 consists of 14 residues. V dropped 1 base and J dropped 2 bases, with 8 bases sitting between them. CDR3 loop: CASSLVVQNYGYTF. In nucleotides, the CDR3 is TGTGCCAGCAGCTTAGTGGTTCAGAACTATGGCTACACCTTC.

The J gene is TRBJ2-7, the V gene TRBV7-3, with 11 bases identical to TRBD1. V lost 5 bases, J lost 5 bases, and 11 bases stayed unmatched. The CDR3 runs to 16 residues. CDR1 is SGHTA, CDR2 FQGTGA, per germline. The CDR3 is CASSLAPGQGENEQYF. As DNA, the CDR3 is TGTGCCAGCAGCCTAGCGCCGGGACAGGGGGAGAACGAGCAGTACTTC.